These 25 T cell receptor beta chains originate from one sample sequenced in a study of early T cells in non-severe SARS-CoV-2 infection. A single record per CDR3 protein comes from TCRdb applying MiXCR to the 5' RACE reads. This sample has about 49,000 distinct CDR3 sequences, with 3.5% to 5% found just once. Sequencing was carried out using whole blood. Every receptor here comes from an adult who was a healthcare worker with PCR-confirmed SARS-CoV-2 infection or an uninfected control (not recorded which).

Many counts were recorded for this clonotype. The J gene is TRBJ1-1, the V gene TRBV6-4; D gene ambiguous. Between the trimmed V and J ends, which lost 5 bases and 1 base, there was a span of 8 bases. This CDR3 spans 13 amino acids. Germline V gene data show CDR1 as MRHNA and CDR2 as SNTAGT. DNA of the CDR3: TGTGCCAGCAGTCAAACGGGGAACACTGAAGCTTTCTTT. It encodes CASSQTGNTEAFF.

This clonotype appeared many times. At one end the junction does not follow the germline gene, possibly because of a read error. The V gene is TRBV7-9, the J gene TRBJ2-1; 15 nucleotides line up with TRBD2. Germline CDR1 SEHNR, CDR2 FQNEAQ (reference sequence). CDR3 length: 15 residues. CDR3 nucleotides: TGTGCCAGCACCTCAGCCGGAAAAGGACTAGCGGGAGGGATCTTC. This encodes CASTSAGKGLAGGIF.

This clonotype came up many times. The chain recombines TRBV5-1 with TRBJ2-7; tentatively, D is TRBD1 or TRBD2 (5 bases each). The CDR3 runs 14 residues. The germline V gene encodes CDR1 SGHRS and CDR2 YFSETQ. Trimming removed 6 bases at V and 2 bases at J, with 15 bases between. The CDR3 bases are TGCGCCAGCACTGAGGGGAAAACCACCTACGAGCAGTACTTC. It yields the protein CASTEGKTTYEQYF. The variable domain in full, completed from reference TRBV5-1 and TRBJ2-7, reads KAGVTQTPRYLIKTRGQQVTLSCSPISGHRSVSWYQQTPGQGLQFLFEYFSETQRNKGNFPGRFSGRQFSNSRSEMNVSTLELGDSALYLCASTEGKTTYEQYFGPGTRLTVT.

The chain has TRBV24-1 and TRBJ1-1, with D perhaps TRBD1 (5 bases). The CDR3 length is 13 residues. The ends were cut back, 6 bases at V and 4 bases at J, with 11 bases in the middle. Germline V gene sequence: CDR1 KGHDR, CDR2 SFDVKD. CDR3 residues: CATSMGGSTEAFF. DNA of the CDR3: TGTGCCACCAGTATGGGGGGGAGCACTGAAGCTTTCTTT.

This clonotype was counted many times. An end of the junction differs from the germline gene, which may be a read error. The chain has TRBV28 and TRBJ2-1; D possibly corresponds to TRBD2 (5 bases). CDR1 and CDR2 (germline): MDHEN, SYDVKM. The CDR3 is 13 residues long. The CDR3 DNA reads TGTGCCAGCAGGCAGGACTCCCACAATGAGCAGTTCTTC. Its translation is CASRQDSHNEQFF.

This clonotype was seen ten or more times. V gene TRBV18 combines with J gene TRBJ1-1; tentatively, D is TRBD1 (5 bases). The V end lost 0 bases, the J end lost 5 bases, and 13 bases lay between the germline ends. The CDR3 runs 15 residues. Germline V CDR1 and CDR2: KGHSH, LQKENI. The CDR3 spells CASSPPKGIPTEAFF. The DNA for the CDR3 is TGTGCCAGCTCACCACCAAAGGGGATACCTACTGAAGCTTTCTTT.

In this sample, this clonotype turned up many times. The chain combines TRBV5-1 with TRBJ1-4; 10 bases fit TRBD1. The V and J ends lost 3 bases and 14 bases, in that order; junction bases with no gene match: 10. The CDR3 sequence is 14 residues long. The germline CDR1 and CDR2 sequences are SGHRS and YFSETQ. The CDR3 DNA sequence: TGCGCCAGCAGCTCCGGACAGGGGGATCGTAAGCTGTTTTTT. It translates to CASSSGQGDRKLFF. The full variable domain, rest sourced from reference TRBV5-1 and TRBJ1-4, is KAGVTQTPRYLIKTRGQQVTLSCSPISGHRSVSWYQQTPGQGLQFLFEYFSETQRNKGNFPGRFSGRQFSNSRSEMNVSTLELGDSALYLCASSSGQGDRKLFFGSGTQLSVL.

In its sample, this clonotype was seen a few times. This sequence joins TRBV7-2 and TRBJ2-3; tentatively, D is TRBD2 (7 bases). The ends were cut back, 0 bases at V and 3 bases at J, with 16 bases in the middle. Germline V gene lookup returns CDR1 SGHTA and CDR2 FQGNSA. This CDR3 is 17 amino acids long. CDR3 loop: CASSLALGGGATDTQYF. CDR3 sequence (DNA): TGTGCCAGCAGCTTAGCGCTAGGTGGGGGGGCGACAGATACGCAGTATTTT.

This clonotype was seen at least ten times. The rearrangement links TRBV20-1 to TRBJ2-1; D is ambiguous. V was shortened by 6 bases and J by 3 bases, with 15 bases between the two germline ends. Germline CDR1 reads DFQATT; CDR2 reads SNEGSKA (reference sequence). CDR3 size: 14 residues. The CDR3 sequence is CSAASEPLYNEQFF. CDR3 nucleotide sequence: TGCAGTGCCGCTTCGGAACCCCTCTACAATGAGCAGTTCTTC.

This clonotype showed up many times. The genes are TRBV5-1 and TRBJ2-5, with TRBD1 matching 8 bases. CDR3 length equals 14 residues. Per the germline V gene, CDR1 is SGHRS and CDR2 is YFSETQ. V dropped 3 bases and J dropped 2; count of bases not matched to a gene: 3. In DNA form, the CDR3 reads TGCGCCAGCAGCTCAGGACAGGGACAAGAGACCCAGTACTTC. This sequence encodes CASSSGQGQETQYF.

The chain employs TRBV9 and TRBJ2-7, with D possibly being TRBD1 (6 bases). Germline loops: CDR1 SGDLS, CDR2 YYNGEE. V lost 3 bases and J lost 3, with 13 bases in between. The CDR3 length is 14 residues. The CDR3 region is CASSEGVGVYEQYF. In DNA form, the CDR3 reads TGTGCCAGCAGCGAGGGGGTAGGAGTCTACGAGCAGTACTTC.

This clonotype showed up many times. V gene TRBV4-1 combines with J gene TRBJ1-2, with D perhaps TRBD1 (6 bases). This CDR3 is 16 amino acids long. V was shortened by 3 bases and J by 4 bases, with 18 bases between the two germline ends. The germline V gene encodes CDR1 MGHRA and CDR2 YSYEKL. The CDR3 region has the DNA TGCGCCAGCAGCCAGGGGGACATCTCATCTCTCTATGGCTACACCTTC. Translated, it gives CASSQGDISSLYGYTF.

This clonotype was detected many times. The gene calls are TRBV19 and TRBJ2-5; D not resolved. The CDR3 is 13 amino acids. Germline CDR1 reads LNHDA; CDR2 reads SQIVND (reference sequence). With 4 bases removed from V and 0 bases from J, the gap between germline ends came to 6 bases. CDR3 loop: CASSTGDQETQYF. The CDR3 DNA is TGTGCCAGTAGTACAGGTGACCAAGAGACCCAGTACTTC.

This clonotype has ten or more counts. DNA for the CDR3: TGCAGTGCCGGTGAGACAGGGTCAGGGGCCAACGTCCTGACTTTC. The encoded protein is CSAGETGSGANVLTF. V gene TRBV20-1 combines with J gene TRBJ2-6; 7 bases are shared with TRBD1. Looked up from germline, CDR1 is DFQATT and CDR2 is SNEGSKA (reference sequence). Trimming removed 6 bases from V and 4 bases from J; junction bases left unmatched: 9. There are 15 residues in the CDR3.

The V call is TRBV7-9, the J call TRBJ2-1; either TRBD1 or TRBD2 may fit D (6 bases each). Germline loops: CDR1 SEHNR, CDR2 FQNEAQ (reference sequence). Trimming pared 11 bases from V and 1 base from J, leaving 15 bases between. The CDR3 has 14 amino acids. The DNA for the CDR3 is TGTGCCGTAGGGGGGAGAGATTCCTACAATGAGCAGTTCTTC. Its protein product is CAVGGRDSYNEQFF.

This clonotype was counted many times. The rearrangement links TRBV6-5 to TRBJ1-4, with TRBD1 as a possible D gene (6 bases). The CDR3 sequence is 15 residues long. Germline CDR1 reads MNHEY; CDR2 reads SVGAGI. With 6 bases removed from V and 2 bases from J, the gap between germline ends came to 13 bases. This CDR3 is CASSLGGDTNEKLFF. CDR3 bases: TGTGCCAGCAGCCTCGGGGGCGATACTAATGAAAAACTGTTTTTT.

This clonotype has a count of ten or more. V usage is TRBV7-9 and J usage is TRBJ2-1; D is perhaps TRBD1 (5 bases). With 0 bases removed from V and 1 base from J, the gap between germline ends came to 7 bases. Germline V gene lookup returns CDR1 SEHNR and CDR2 FQNEAQ (reference sequence). The CDR3 totals 15 residues. CDR3 nucleotide sequence: TGTGCCAGCAGCTTAGCGGGGCGGTCCTACAATGAGCAGTTCTTC. This gives the protein CASSLAGRSYNEQFF.

There are many counts of this clonotype. This chain connects TRBV5-1 to TRBJ1-1; TRBD1 aligns across 7 bases. The CDR3 consists of 14 residues. Germline trimming cut 4 bases from V and 4 bases from J; bases unmatched to any gene: 7. Germline V gene lookup returns CDR1 SGHRS and CDR2 YFSETQ. The chain's CDR3 is CASSTATGTTEAFF. In DNA form, the CDR3 reads TGCGCCAGCAGCACAGCGACAGGGACCACTGAAGCTTTCTTT.

This chain joins TRBV5-4 and TRBJ2-7; 9 bases map to TRBD2. Germline values: CDR1 SGHNT, CDR2 YYREEE (reference sequence). The CDR3 sequence is 13 residues long. Trimming cost V 4 bases and J 3 bases; bases outside gene matches: 2. The CDR3 loop is CASSISGSYEQYF. Here the CDR3 DNA reads TGTGCCAGCAGCATTAGCGGGAGCTACGAGCAGTACTTC.

The V and J genes are TRBV20-1 and TRBJ2-2, with D perhaps TRBD1 (5 bases). The CDR3 is 16 residues long. Trimming took off 0 bases at V and 2 bases at J, with 13 bases between the two ends. CDR1 DFQATT and CDR2 SNEGSKA come from the germline V gene (reference sequence). CDR3 protein: CSARDLRVGNTGELFF. The CDR3 DNA reads as TGCAGTGCTAGAGATCTCAGGGTCGGCAACACCGGGGAGCTGTTTTTT.

This clonotype has a count of ten or more. The chain recombines TRBV5-1 with TRBJ2-7; D not resolved. CDR3 size: 12 residues. Deletions cut 4 bases from V and 5 bases from J, with 10 bases between. Germline loops: CDR1 SGHRS, CDR2 YFSETQ. The CDR3 DNA reads as TGCGCCAGCAGCCCCAACTTGGACGAGCAGTACTTC. This gives the protein CASSPNLDEQYF.

The chain uses TRBV5-1 and TRBJ2-1; 8 positions agree with TRBD2. The germline gives CDR1 SGHRS, CDR2 YFSETQ. After removal of 2 bases from V and 8 bases from J, the junction contained 3 bases not matched to a gene. This CDR3 has 13 residues. The CDR3 sequence: CASSFSGNDEQFF. The CDR3 DNA sequence: TGCGCCAGCAGCTTTAGCGGGAACGATGAGCAGTTCTTC.

This clonotype has just a few counts. This chain uses TRBV5-1 with TRBJ2-1, with 12 bases that match TRBD2. Germline V gives CDR1 SGHRS, CDR2 YFSETQ. This CDR3 has 16 residues. The junction had 5 bases not matched to a gene; V was cut back by 0 bases and J by 7 bases. The CDR3 sequence is CASSLEASGRGNEQFF. The CDR3 DNA sequence: TGCGCCAGCAGCTTGGAGGCTAGCGGGAGGGGAAATGAGCAGTTCTTC. The full variable domain, with the rest looked up from reference TRBV5-1 and TRBJ2-1, is KAGVTQTPRYLIKTRGQQVTLSCSPISGHRSVSWYQQTPGQGLQFLFEYFSETQRNKGNFPGRFSGRQFSNSRSEMNVSTLELGDSALYLCASSLEASGRGNEQFFGPGTRLTVL.

This clonotype was detected ten times or more. The V and J genes are TRBV20-1 and TRBJ2-3; D gene ambiguous. V was trimmed by 6 bases and J by 6 bases, leaving 7 bases between them. The CDR3 totals 10 residues. Germline loops: CDR1 DFQATT, CDR2 SNEGSKA (reference sequence). CDR3 sequence reads: CSASADTQYF. The CDR3 DNA follows: TGCAGTGCCTCAGCGGATACGCAGTATTTT.

This clonotype was detected only a few times. The rearrangement joins TRBV5-6 to TRBJ2-7; unclear D gene. This CDR3 is 15 amino acids long. From germline, CDR1 is SGHDT and CDR2 YYEEEE. V lost 3 bases and J 3 bases, leaving 16 bases between the germline ends. DNA for the CDR3: TGTGCCAGCAGCTCCGAGGTGGGCAGATACTACGAGCAGTACTTC. Protein product: CASSSEVGRYYEQYF.